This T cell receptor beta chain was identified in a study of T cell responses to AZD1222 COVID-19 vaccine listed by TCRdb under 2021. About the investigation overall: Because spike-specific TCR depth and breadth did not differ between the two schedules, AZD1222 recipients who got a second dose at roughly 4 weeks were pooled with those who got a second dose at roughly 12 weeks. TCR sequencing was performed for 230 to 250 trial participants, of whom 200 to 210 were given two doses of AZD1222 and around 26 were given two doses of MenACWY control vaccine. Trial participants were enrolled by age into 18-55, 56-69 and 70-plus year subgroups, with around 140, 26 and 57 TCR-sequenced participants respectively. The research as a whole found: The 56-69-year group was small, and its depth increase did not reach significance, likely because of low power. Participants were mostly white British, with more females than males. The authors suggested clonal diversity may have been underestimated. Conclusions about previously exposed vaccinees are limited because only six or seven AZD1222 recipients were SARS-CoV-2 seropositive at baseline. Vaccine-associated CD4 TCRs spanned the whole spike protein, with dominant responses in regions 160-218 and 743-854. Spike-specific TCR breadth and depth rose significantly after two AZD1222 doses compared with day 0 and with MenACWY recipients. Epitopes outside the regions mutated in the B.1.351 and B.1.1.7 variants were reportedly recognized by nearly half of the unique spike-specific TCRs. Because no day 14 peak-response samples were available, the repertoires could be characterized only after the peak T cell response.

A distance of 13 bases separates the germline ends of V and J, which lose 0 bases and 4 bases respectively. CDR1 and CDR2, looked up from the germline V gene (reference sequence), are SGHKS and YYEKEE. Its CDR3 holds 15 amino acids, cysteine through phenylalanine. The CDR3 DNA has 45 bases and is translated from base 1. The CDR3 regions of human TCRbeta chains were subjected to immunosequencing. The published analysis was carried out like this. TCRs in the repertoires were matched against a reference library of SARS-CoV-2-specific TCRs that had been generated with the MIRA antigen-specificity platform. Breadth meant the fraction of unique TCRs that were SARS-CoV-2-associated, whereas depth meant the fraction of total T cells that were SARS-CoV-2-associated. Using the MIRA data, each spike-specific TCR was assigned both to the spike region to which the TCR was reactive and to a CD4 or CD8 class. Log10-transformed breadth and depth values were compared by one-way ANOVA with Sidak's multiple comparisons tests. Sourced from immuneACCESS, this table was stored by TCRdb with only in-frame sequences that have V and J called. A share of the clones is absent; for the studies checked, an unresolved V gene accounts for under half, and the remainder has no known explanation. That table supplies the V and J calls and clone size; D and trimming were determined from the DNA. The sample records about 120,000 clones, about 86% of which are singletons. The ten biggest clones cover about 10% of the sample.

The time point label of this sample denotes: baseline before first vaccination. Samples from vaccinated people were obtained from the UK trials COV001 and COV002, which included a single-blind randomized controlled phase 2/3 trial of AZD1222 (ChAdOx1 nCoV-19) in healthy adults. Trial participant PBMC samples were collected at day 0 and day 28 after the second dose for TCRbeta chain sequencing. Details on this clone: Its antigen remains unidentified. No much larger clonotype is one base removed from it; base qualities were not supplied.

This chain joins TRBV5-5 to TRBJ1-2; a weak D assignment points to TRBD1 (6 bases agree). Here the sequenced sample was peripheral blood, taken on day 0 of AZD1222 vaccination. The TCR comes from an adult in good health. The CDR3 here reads CASSLVGRGAYGYTF. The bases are TGTGCCAGCAGCTTGGTCGGCAGGGGAGCCTATGGCTACACCTTC.